This entry describes one T cell receptor beta chain. This may arise from a read error, as a much more abundant clone is one base away. Deletions cut 5 bases from V and 4 bases from J, with 12 bases between. The V gene's germline CDR1 is SGHTA and CDR2 FQGNSA. This CDR3 has 14 amino acids. The authors ran a second PCR of about 7 to 11 cycles using a sample-barcoded 5' primer and a J-beta primer mix. A 12-random-nucleotide template-switch adaptor tagged each cDNA molecule. MiXCR, applied by TCRdb to the 5' RACE reads, yields one record per CDR3 protein. The data contain about 930,000 distinct CDR3 sequences, almost 30% of them singletons. These data are taken from a study of blood T cells in healthy people across ages. The sample was also linked to a second study, of T cells of mothers and their children. That source adds: Reads obtained per mother exceeded 10 million TCR beta CDR3 reads, with 3 million to 3.5 million obtained per child.

This rearrangement joins TRBV7-2 to TRBJ1-5; D unclear. The origin of this receptor is a woman in her forties in good health. The sequencing input was blood. Written as DNA, the CDR3 is TGTGCCAGCAGCCGTACAAGTAATAATCAGCCCCAGCATTTT. It codes for CASSRTSNNQPQHF.